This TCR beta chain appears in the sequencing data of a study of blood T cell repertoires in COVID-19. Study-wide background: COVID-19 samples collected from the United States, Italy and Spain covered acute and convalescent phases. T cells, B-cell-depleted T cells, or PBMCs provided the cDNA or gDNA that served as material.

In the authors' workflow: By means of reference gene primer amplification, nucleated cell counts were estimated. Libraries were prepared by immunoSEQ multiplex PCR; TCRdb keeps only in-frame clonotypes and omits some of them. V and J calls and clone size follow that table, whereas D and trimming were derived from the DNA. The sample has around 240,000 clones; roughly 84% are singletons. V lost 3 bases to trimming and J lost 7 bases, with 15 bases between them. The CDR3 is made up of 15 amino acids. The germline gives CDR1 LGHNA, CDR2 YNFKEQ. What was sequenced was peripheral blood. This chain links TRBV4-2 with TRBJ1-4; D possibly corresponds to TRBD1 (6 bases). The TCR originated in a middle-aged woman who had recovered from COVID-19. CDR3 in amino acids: CASSQNRDYGEKLFF. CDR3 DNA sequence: TGTGCCAGCAGCCAGAACAGGGATTATGGTGAAAAACTGTTTTTT.